These 13 T cell receptor beta chains originate from one sample sequenced in a study of T-cell reconstitution after alpha-beta-depleted transplantation in children. Unique molecular identifiers were incorporated during preparation of the TCRbeta library. TCRdb re-analysed the PCR reads in MiXCR, keeping a single row per CDR3 protein. The data contain a few hundred thousand distinct CDR3 sequences, 25% to 30% of them singletons. The sequencing used PBMCs, collected before TCRalphabeta/CD19-depleted stem cell transplant. The receptors originated from a boy less than two years old with Wiskott-Aldrich syndrome, due to receive a stem cell transplant.

This sequence joins TRBV5-1 and TRBJ2-1; possibly TRBD2 for D (5 bases). Germline assignment: CDR1 SGHRS and CDR2 YFSETQ. Trimming pared 0 bases from V and 2 bases from J, leaving 15 bases between. The CDR3 has 17 residues. CDR3 amino acids: CASSLGWASFPYNEQFF. The CDR3 nucleotides read TGCGCCAGCAGCTTGGGATGGGCTAGCTTTCCCTACAATGAGCAGTTCTTC.

The V gene is TRBV12-3 or TRBV12-4, the J gene TRBJ2-7; the match to TRBD1 covers 7 bases. This CDR3 is 14 amino acids long. V lost 7 bases and J lost 5; bases outside the gene matches: 11. The CDR3 loop reads CASIDGAGGHEQYF. DNA for the CDR3: TGTGCCAGCATTGACGGGGCAGGGGGTCACGAGCAGTACTTC.

This clonotype was found a few times. The J gene is TRBJ2-5, the V gene TRBV9; D perhaps matches TRBD2 (5 bases). This CDR3 is 13 amino acids long. Looked up from germline, CDR1 is SGDLS and CDR2 is YYNGEE. The V end was cut by 2 bases, the J end by 7 bases, with 12 bases between. The CDR3: CASSVTSRGTQYF. The DNA of the CDR3 is TGTGCCAGCAGCGTCACTAGTCGCGGGACCCAGTACTTC.

This chain joins TRBV27 and TRBJ2-2; tentatively, D is TRBD1 (5 bases). The V gene's germline CDR1 is MNHEY and CDR2 SMNVEV (reference sequence). The CDR3 is 13 amino acids. Trimming left V 8 bases short and J 6 bases short, with 13 bases between. The CDR3 coding sequence is TGTGCCAGCTGCGGATCAGGGCCCGGGGAGCTGTTTTTT. As protein: CASCGSGPGELFF.

The J gene is TRBJ2-1, the V gene TRBV4-1; D possibly uses TRBD1 or TRBD2 (7 bases each). CDR3 length: 15 amino acids. Germline V gives CDR1 MGHRA, CDR2 YSYEKL. V lost 3 bases, J lost 3 bases, and 12 bases lay in between. The DNA of the CDR3 is TGCGCCAGCAGCCACCAGGGGGGGGACTACAATGAGCAGTTCTTC. Translating it yields CASSHQGGDYNEQFF.

The chain couples TRBV9 to TRBJ2-3; 8 nucleotides agree with TRBD1. J gave up 5 bases and V 4 bases, and 9 bases lay outside the gene matches. This CDR3 region has 15 residues. Germline values: CDR1 SGDLS, CDR2 YYNGEE. The CDR3 DNA reads TGTGCCAGCAGCCCTCGGACAGGGCTGATAGATACGCAGTATTTT. Residues: CASSPRTGLIDTQYF. The full variable domain, its missing parts supplied by reference TRBV9 and TRBJ2-3, is DSGVTQTPKHLITATGQRVTLRCSPRSGDLSVYWYQQSLDQGLQFLIQYYNGEERAKGNILERFSAQQFPDLHSELNLSSLELGDSALYFCASSPRTGLIDTQYFGPGTRLTVL.

This clonotype has only a few counts. The chain combines TRBV28 with TRBJ2-1; 8 bases agree with TRBD1. Germline CDR1 reads MDHEN; CDR2 reads SYDVKM. CDR3 size: 13 residues. Losses at the gene ends were 8 bases for V and 7 bases for J; bases not matched to a gene: 7. The CDR3, as DNA: TGTGCCAGCGCCGGGACAGGCCGAAATGAGCAGTTCTTC. This gives the protein CASAGTGRNEQFF.

The chain uses TRBV12-3 or TRBV12-4 and TRBJ1-2; no clear D gene. The V and J ends lost 3 bases and 5 bases respectively, with 13 bases between them. This CDR3 is built from 14 residues. The CDR3 sequence: CASSFSSWVYGYTF. CDR3 DNA sequence: TGTGCCAGCAGTTTTTCCAGTTGGGTATATGGCTACACCTTC.

This clonotype was counted only a few times. The chain links TRBV20-1 to TRBJ1-3; the match to TRBD1 covers 7 bases. Germline V lookup: CDR1 DFQATT, CDR2 SNEGSKA (reference sequence). This CDR3 has 14 residues. Trimming removed 3 bases from V and 3 bases from J; junction bases left unmatched: 5. This CDR3 is CSASLAGGGNTIYF. DNA of the CDR3: TGCAGTGCTAGTTTAGCAGGGGGTGGAAACACCATATATTTT.

This clonotype was found a few times. V usage is TRBV27 and J usage is TRBJ2-2; 11 bases map to TRBD2. This CDR3 is built from 16 residues. Germline V gene sequence: CDR1 MNHEY, CDR2 SMNVEV (reference sequence). V lost 2 bases and J lost 6; bases outside the gene matches: 5. CDR3 DNA sequence: TGTGCCAGCAGTTTACTAGCGGGAGGTCGACCCGGGGAGCTGTTTTTT. This codes for CASSLLAGGRPGELFF.

Written as DNA, the CDR3 is TGTGCCAGCAGTCCCGGGGGCTCTATTAAGGGCTACACCTTC. Protein: CASSPGGSIKGYTF. V is TRBV12-3 or TRBV12-4 and J is TRBJ1-2; a weak D match, TRBD1 (6 bases). V lost 5 bases and J 8 bases, leaving 18 bases between the germline ends. This CDR3 contains 14 residues.

V is TRBV5-6 and J is TRBJ2-3; TRBD2 aligns across 11 bases. This CDR3 is built from 16 residues. Germline CDR1 reads SGHDT; CDR2 reads YYEEEE. V was clipped by 2 bases and J by 4 bases; unmatched bases: 6. The CDR3 bases are TGTGCCAGCAGCTTCCTTCTAGCGGGAGGCGCAGATACGCAGTATTTT. Protein: CASSFLLAGGADTQYF.

This clonotype was observed once. The chain has TRBV5-1 and TRBJ1-3; no firm D call. CDR1 SGHRS and CDR2 YFSETQ come from the germline V gene. The CDR3 has 16 amino acids. Trimming left V 2 bases short and J 0 bases short, with 12 bases between. CDR3 sequence: CASSFPRQPSGNTIYF. Here the CDR3 DNA reads TGCGCCAGCAGCTTCCCTCGGCAGCCCTCTGGAAACACCATATATTTT.